Shown below are 9 T cell receptor beta chains from a single sample sequenced in a study of T cells after yellow fever vaccination (dated by TCRdb to between 2018 and 2020). This specimen's treatment or condition label, per the study, means: live attenuated yellow fever vaccine strain. Library method: 5' RACE. Instrument used: Illumina HiSeq 2500. TCRdb itself trimmed the public reads at Q25 with fastp, ran MiXCR and retained productive beta chains. One record per CDR3 amino acid sequence lists the most common genes and DNA. This sample lists roughly 6,100 distinct CDR3 sequences; about 6% were detected once. The ten top clones hold 55% to 75% of the sample. This material consisted of PBMCs, either bulk or a sorted T-cell subset (CD4+, CD8+, memory, or dextramer-sorted; not recorded which), taken around 16 days after the first yellow fever vaccination. These receptors came from a man younger than 30 who received the YFV17D yellow fever vaccine.

This clonotype was counted ten times or more. This rearrangement joins TRBV19 to TRBJ1-1; no clear D gene. V lost 3 bases and J lost 1, with 6 bases in between. Germline assignment: CDR1 LNHDA and CDR2 SQIVND (reference sequence). The CDR3 length is 13 residues. The DNA for the CDR3 is TGTGCCAGTAGTATTTCGGCGAACACTGAAGCTTTCTTT. Translated, it gives CASSISANTEAFF. The variable domain in full, completed from reference TRBV19 and TRBJ1-1, reads DGGITQSPKYLFRKEGQNVTLSCEQNLNHDAMYWYRQDPGQGLRLIYYSQIVNDFQKGDIAEGYSVSREKKESFPLTVTSAQKNPTAFYLCASSISANTEAFFGQGTRLTVV.

This clonotype came up many times. The V gene is TRBV10-3, the J gene TRBJ2-1, with 13 positions matching TRBD2. This CDR3 is built from 17 residues. Germline-derived CDR1 and CDR2 are ENHRY and SYGVKD. V dropped 6 bases and J dropped 3; count of bases not matched to a gene: 8. The chain's CDR3 is CAISPGTSGDDYNEQFF. The CDR3, as DNA: TGTGCCATCAGCCCCGGGACTAGCGGGGACGACTACAATGAGCAGTTCTTC.

This clonotype was found many times. This sequence joins TRBV7-9 and TRBJ1-2; D is perhaps TRBD1 (6 bases). Germline loops: CDR1 SEHNR, CDR2 FQNEAQ (reference sequence). Trimming stripped 3 bases from V and 5 bases from J, with 16 bases between. This CDR3 spans 15 amino acids. The CDR3 protein is CASSLGAGDGYGYTF. DNA for the CDR3: TGTGCCAGCAGCTTGGGGGCAGGGGACGGGTATGGCTACACCTTC. The variable domain in full, completed from reference TRBV7-9 and TRBJ1-2, reads DTGVSQNPRHKITKRGQNVTFRCDPISEHNRLYWYRQTLGQGPEFLTYFQNEAQLEKSRLLSDRFSAERPKGSFSTLEIQRTEQGDSAMYLCASSLGAGDGYGYTFGSGTRLTVV.

This clonotype was detected many times. The chain links TRBV4-3 to TRBJ1-4; D uncertain. The CDR3 is 15 amino acids. V lost 1 base and J lost 7, with 13 bases in between. Germline V gene data show CDR1 as LGHNA and CDR2 as YSLEER. CDR3 protein: CASSQGAPRAEKLFF. In nucleotides, the CDR3 is TGCGCCAGCAGCCAAGGGGCTCCCCGCGCTGAAAAACTGTTTTTT.

This clonotype occurred many times. V usage is TRBV12-3 or TRBV12-4 and J usage is TRBJ2-6; TRBD1 might be the D (6 bases). V was pared by 3 bases and J by 0 bases, with 12 bases between. This CDR3 comprises 17 residues. CDR3 sequence reads: CASSLSGDLSGANVLTF. The CDR3 DNA reads as TGTGCCAGCAGTTTGTCAGGGGACCTCTCTGGGGCCAACGTCCTGACTTTC.

The genes are TRBV7-2 and TRBJ1-5; D is unclear. V was trimmed by 3 bases and J by 4 bases, leaving 13 bases between them. Per germline, CDR1 SGHTA and CDR2 FQGNSA. This CDR3 is 15 amino acids long. The CDR3, as DNA: TGTGCCAGCAGCTTGGTGGCCGGGGATAATCAGCCCCAGCATTTT. Its translation is CASSLVAGDNQPQHF.

In this sample, this clonotype turned up many times. The chain has TRBV28 and TRBJ2-1; D might be TRBD1 (6 bases). Per the germline V gene, CDR1 is MDHEN and CDR2 is SYDVKM. The CDR3 is made up of 16 amino acids. With 2 bases removed from V and 2 bases from J, the gap between germline ends came to 13 bases. The CDR3 nucleotides are TGTGCCAGCAGTTTAATAGGGCAGGGGCCCTACAATGAGCAGTTCTTC. It encodes CASSLIGQGPYNEQFF.

This clonotype was found many times. V and J are TRBV5-4 and TRBJ2-5; tentative D call: TRBD2 (6 bases). V lost 3 bases and J 0 bases, leaving 12 bases between the germline ends. This CDR3 has 15 residues. Germline CDR1 reads SGHNT; CDR2 reads YYREEE (reference sequence). CDR3: CASSWGLSYQETQYF. For the CDR3, the DNA is TGTGCCAGCAGCTGGGGACTCTCGTACCAAGAGACCCAGTACTTC.

This clonotype showed up many times. V is TRBV7-8 and J is TRBJ2-7; 7 bases map to TRBD1. After removal of 5 bases from V and 3 bases from J, the junction contained 4 bases not matched to a gene. There are 13 residues in the CDR3. The germline CDR1 and CDR2 sequences are SGHVS and FQNEAQ. The chain's CDR3 is CASSARTGYEQYV. In nucleotides, the CDR3 is TGTGCCAGCAGCGCAAGGACAGGCTACGAGCAGTACGTC.